The clone carrying this T cell receptor beta chain was counted ten times or more. The antigen remains unidentified. CDR1 is SGHNT and CDR2 is YYREEE in the germline V gene (reference sequence). The CDR3 contains 14 residues. V shed 4 bases and J shed 0 bases, with 11 bases lying between them. This specimen belongs to a study of regulatory T cells in long-lasting Graves disease. Whole-study findings and limits: There were preferences for TRBV28, TRBJ1-2 and TRBJ2-5 in persistent disease. Persistent Graves' patients showed a TCR diversity that was lower than that of newly diagnosed ones.

Investigators prepared the TCR beta libraries by applying iRepertoire HTBI primers and Arm-PCR of CDR3 regions. TCRdb reprocessed the multiplex PCR reads via MiXCR and lists one record per CDR3 protein. The table records about 400,000 distinct CDR3 sequences, 16% of them present only once. This sample's time point: newly diagnosed GD, antithyroid drugs for less than 3 months. Preparation of the TCR library used RNA extracted from PBMCs. The same sample was also used in a study of T cells in Graves' hyperthyroidism and ophthalmopathy. This second study says: Orbital computed tomography, thyroid ultrasound, serum thyroxine and TRAb, and clinical symptoms together informed the diagnoses.

The sample in question was peripheral blood mononuclear cells (PBMCs), obtained at new diagnosis, from a patient treated with antithyroid drugs. The receptor's source is a young woman with Graves disease. The gene calls are TRBV5-4 and TRBJ2-7; D remains unclear. This CDR3 reads CASSAVGSSYEQYF. The CDR3 nucleotides read TGTGCCAGCAGCGCCGTGGGGTCCTCCTACGAGCAGTACTTC. The full variable domain, in which reference TRBV5-4 and TRBJ2-7 provide the parts outside the CDR3, is ETGVTQSPTHLIKTRGQQVTLRCSSQSGHNTVSWYQQALGQGPQFIFQYYREEENGRGNFPPRFSGLQFPNYSSELNVNALELDDSALYLCASSAVGSSYEQYFGPGTRLTVT.